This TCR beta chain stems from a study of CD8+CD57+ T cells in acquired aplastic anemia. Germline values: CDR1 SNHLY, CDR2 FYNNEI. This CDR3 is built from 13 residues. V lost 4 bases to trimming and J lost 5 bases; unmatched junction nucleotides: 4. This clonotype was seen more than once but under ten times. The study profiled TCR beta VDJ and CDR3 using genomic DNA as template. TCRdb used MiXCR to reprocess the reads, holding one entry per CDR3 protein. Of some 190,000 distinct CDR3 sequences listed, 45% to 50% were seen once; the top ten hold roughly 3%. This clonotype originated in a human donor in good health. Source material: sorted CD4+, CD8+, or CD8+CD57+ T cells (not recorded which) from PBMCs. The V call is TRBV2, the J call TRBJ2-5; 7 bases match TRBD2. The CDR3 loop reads CASSGSGRETQYF. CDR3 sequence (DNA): TGTGCCAGCAGTGGTAGCGGGCGGGAGACCCAGTACTTC.